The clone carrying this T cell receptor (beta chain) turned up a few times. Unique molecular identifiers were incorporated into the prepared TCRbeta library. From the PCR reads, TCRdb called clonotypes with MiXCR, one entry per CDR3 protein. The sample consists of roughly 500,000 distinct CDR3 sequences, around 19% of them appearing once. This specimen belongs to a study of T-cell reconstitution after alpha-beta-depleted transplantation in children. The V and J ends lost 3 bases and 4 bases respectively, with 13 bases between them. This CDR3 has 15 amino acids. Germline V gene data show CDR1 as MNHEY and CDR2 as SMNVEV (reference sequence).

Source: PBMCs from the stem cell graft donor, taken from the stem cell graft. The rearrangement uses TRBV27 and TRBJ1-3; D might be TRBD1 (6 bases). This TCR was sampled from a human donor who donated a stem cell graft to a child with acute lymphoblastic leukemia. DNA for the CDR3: TGTGCCAGCAGTTTGACGGGGGCACGAGGAAACACCATATATTTT. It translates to CASSLTGARGNTIYF.